One and the same sample provided the 7 T cell receptor beta chains below, sequenced in a study of CD4 T cells in relation to SARS-CoV-2 and coronaviruses. This table comes from immunoSEQ multiplex PCR, and its TCRdb copy is limited to in-frame clones, with some not included. Of tens of thousands of clones in the sample, under 95% were seen once. Sequencing input: naive CD4+ T cells from PBMCs. Noted subset: naive CD4+ T cells isolated by negative enrichment. The source is an adult with COVID-19.

The rearrangement links TRBV9 to TRBJ2-7; D is possibly TRBD2 (6 bases). V was cut by 4 bases and J by 4 bases, with 21 bases left in between. The CDR3 is made up of 16 amino acids. The V gene's germline CDR1 is SGDLS and CDR2 YYNGEE. This chain's CDR3 is CASSPGGTGASYEQYF. The CDR3 DNA reads as TGTGCCAGCAGCCCTGGGGGTACGGGAGCGTCGTACGAGCAGTACTTC.

The gene calls are TRBV7-7 and TRBJ2-7; a weak D match, TRBD2 (5 bases). Deletions cut 5 bases from V and 10 bases from J, with 21 bases between. This CDR3 spans 14 amino acids. Germline V lookup: CDR1 SSHAT, CDR2 FNYEAQ (reference sequence). CDR3 DNA sequence: TGTGCCAGCAGCCCCCGGGGTCAGGTTGATGCTCAGTACTTC. The encoded protein is CASSPRGQVDAQYF.

The chain has TRBV7-8 and TRBJ1-2; the D is unclear. V was clipped by 0 bases and J by 4 bases, with 12 bases between them. CDR1 and CDR2 (germline): SGHVS, FQNEAQ. CDR3 length: 15 amino acids. The CDR3 is CASSLAPNGGYGYTF. CDR3 in DNA: TGTGCCAGCAGCTTAGCCCCTAACGGAGGCTATGGCTACACCTTC.

The chain joins TRBV5-1 to TRBJ1-2; the match to TRBD1 covers 10 bases. The V segment lost 2 bases and the J segment 5 bases; nucleotides outside the gene matches: 3. This CDR3 has 14 residues. Germline loops: CDR1 SGHRS, CDR2 YFSETQ. The CDR3: CASSFPGQGYGYTF. CDR3 DNA sequence: TGCGCCAGCAGCTTTCCGGGACAGGGGTATGGCTACACCTTC. Full variable domain (rest looked up from reference TRBV5-1 and TRBJ1-2): KAGVTQTPRYLIKTRGQQVTLSCSPISGHRSVSWYQQTPGQGLQFLFEYFSETQRNKGNFPGRFSGRQFSNSRSEMNVSTLELGDSALYLCASSFPGQGYGYTFGSGTRLTVV.

V is TRBV4-1 and J is TRBJ2-3; D is perhaps TRBD2 (5 bases). Germline lookup yields CDR1 MGHRA and CDR2 YSYEKL. This CDR3 contains 17 residues. V was clipped by 2 bases and J by 0 bases, with 15 bases between them. The CDR3 nucleotides are TGCGCCAGCAGCCAAAGGTTAGCGAAGGGTAGCACAGATACGCAGTATTTT. It codes for CASSQRLAKGSTDTQYF.

This chain joins TRBV28 and TRBJ1-1; 9 bases fit TRBD1. In germline, CDR1 is MDHEN, CDR2 SYDVKM. The CDR3 has 14 amino acids. After removal of 5 bases from V and 4 bases from J, the junction contained 5 bases not matched to a gene. The CDR3 protein is CASSRADRGTEAFF. CDR3 sequence (DNA): TGTGCCAGCAGTCGAGCGGACAGGGGCACTGAAGCTTTCTTT.

V and J are TRBV13 and TRBJ2-7; D is ambiguous. Trimming pared 1 base from V and 2 bases from J, leaving 6 bases between. The CDR3 sequence is 13 residues long. Germline V gene lookup returns CDR1 PRHDT and CDR2 FYEKMQ (reference sequence). CDR3 loop: CASSLVTAYEQYF. CDR3 nucleotide sequence: TGTGCCAGCAGCTTAGTAACTGCCTACGAGCAGTACTTC. The full variable domain, its missing parts supplied by reference TRBV13 and TRBJ2-7, is AAGVIQSPRHLIKEKRETATLKCYPIPRHDTVYWYQQGPGQDPQFLISFYEKMQSDKGSIPDRFSAQQFSDYHSELNMSSLELGDSALYFCASSLVTAYEQYFGPGTRLTVT.